This T cell receptor (beta chain) emerged from a study of OX40 agonist ivuxolimab in advanced cancers. Regarding the complete study: Ivuxolimab, which targeted the costimulatory receptor OX40 (CD134), was an agonistic, fully human IgG2 monoclonal antibody. Patients were allowed to have had prior anti-PD-1, anti-PD-L1 or anti-CTLA-4 therapy, and around 40% of the dose-escalation patients had previously received checkpoint inhibitors. Three dose-escalation patients achieved partial responses, one with hepatocellular carcinoma and two with cutaneous melanoma. Of the 50 to 55 dose-escalation patients, hepatocellular carcinoma was present in roughly 19, melanoma in about 15, renal cell carcinoma in 9 and head and neck cancer in 9. The purpose of peripheral TCRbeta sequencing was to test whether ivuxolimab changed TCR sequence diversity and led to clonal T-cell expansion. The monotherapy dose-escalation portion (N = 52 patients) of the phase I ivuxolimab trial is reported in the paper. Intravenous ivuxolimab was administered to patients every 2 weeks at six dose levels: 0.01, 0.1, 0.3, 1.5, 3 and 10 mg/kg. The dose-escalation cohort was approximately 83% male with a mean age of about 65 years, ranging from roughly 23 to 90.

Paper-wide results and their limitations: At doses of 0.1 to 3.0 mg/kg, clonal expansion of both CD4+ and CD8+ blood T cells was observed from baseline to week 6. The antigen specificity of the clonally expanded peripheral T cells was not determined. Low levels of normalized T-cell clonal expansion were also seen in some nonresponding patients. On average, CD8+ T cells showed more expanded clones than CD4+ T cells after ivuxolimab. Partial responders in the 0.1-3.0 mg/kg groups had among the lowest normalized peripheral clonal expansion, especially among CD8+ T cells.

This clone is assessed as medium-sized (0.01 to 0.1%). The antigen this receptor binds is unknown. The record has no base qualities; no much larger clone is one base away. From the cysteine up to the phenylalanine, the CDR3 has a length of 15 residues. The entry retains the CDR3 DNA only, 45 bases that are in frame from base 1. The germline V gene specifies KGHSH as CDR1 and LQKENI as CDR2. V and J lose 3 bases and 4 bases, and a span of 15 bases separates them. The trial excluded patients who had a history of autoimmune disease or were on systemic immunosuppression. Peripheral blood for TCR sequencing was drawn from every dose cohort at baseline, at cycle 4 day 1 and at cycle 7 day 1. Samples came from an open-label, multicenter, first-in-human phase I dose-escalation trial of ivuxolimab. Adults with locally advanced or metastatic head and neck squamous cell, hepatocellular, melanoma or renal cell carcinoma were enrolled in the trial. Before TCR sequencing, CD4+ T cells and CD8+ T cells were sorted from peripheral blood as separate populations.

For sequencing of the TCRbeta CDR3 region, genomic DNA was extracted from the sorted cells. The immunoSEQ Assay was used to sequence the TCRbeta CDR3 regions. The table comes from immuneACCESS by way of TCRdb, which keeps in-frame sequences with V and J called. Part of the clones is missing from these tables; in studies checked, under half for an unresolved V gene and the rest for unknown reasons. The sample data list 40,000 to 45,000 clones, and 80% of these were observed just once. About 10% of the sample goes to the ten largest clones. The receptor was derived from an adult with an advanced solid tumor such as melanoma, head and neck, liver or kidney cancer. This material consisted of CD4+ or CD8+ T cells sorted from blood, taken in a trial of the OX40 agonist ivuxolimab. The V and J segments used are TRBV18 and TRBJ1-1; the D gene remains uncertain. The bases are TGTGCCAGCTCACCCTCAAGGGAGTTGGGCACTGAAGCTTTCTTT. This gives the protein CASSPSRELGTEAFF.